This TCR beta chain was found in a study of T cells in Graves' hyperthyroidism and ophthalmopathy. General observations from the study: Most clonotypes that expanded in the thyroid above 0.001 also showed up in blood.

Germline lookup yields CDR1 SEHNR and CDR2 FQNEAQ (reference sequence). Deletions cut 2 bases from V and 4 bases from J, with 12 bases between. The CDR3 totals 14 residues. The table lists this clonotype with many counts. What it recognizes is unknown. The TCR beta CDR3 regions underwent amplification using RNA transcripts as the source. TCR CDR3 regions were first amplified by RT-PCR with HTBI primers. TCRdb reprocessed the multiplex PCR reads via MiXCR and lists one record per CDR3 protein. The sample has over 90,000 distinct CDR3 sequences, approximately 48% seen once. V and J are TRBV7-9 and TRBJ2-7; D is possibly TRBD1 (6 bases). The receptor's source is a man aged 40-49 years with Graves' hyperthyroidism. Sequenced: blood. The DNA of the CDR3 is TGTGCCAGCAGCTTAACAGGGTATTTGTACGAGCAGTACTTC. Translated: CASSLTGYLYEQYF.